Listed below are T cell receptor beta chains from one sample, sequenced in a study of blood T cell dynamics during melanoma immunotherapy. Produced via immunoSEQ multiplex PCR; TCRdb's table is partial and in-frame only. There are 9,100 or so clones in the sample; approximately 86% occur only once, and roughly a tenth lies in the top ten. Source: blood, taken from a patient treated with checkpoint blockade. These receptors were taken from a human donor with melanoma. The CDR3 runs from the conserved cysteine through the conserved F or W. D genes are given only for firm matches. Only part of the rows carry a size: once, few, many, or a class if the clone is expanded.

clone_size j_call v_call d_call cdr3_nt cdr3_aa
NA TRBJ2-3 TRBV11-1 NA TGTGCCAGCAGCACGCTAGGAGCACTAGATACGCAGTATTTT CASSTLGALDTQYF
NA TRBJ1-6 TRBV2 TRBD1 TGTGCCAGCAGTCCCGGGACAGTCGTGTCACCCCTCCACTTT CASSPGTVVSPLHF
few TRBJ2-2 TRBV18 NA TGTGCCAGCTCACCATTAGACAGCATCGGGGAGCTGTTTTTT CASSPLDSIGELFF
NA TRBJ1-5 TRBV19 NA TGTGCCAGTAGTAGAGACCCGGACACAAATCAGCCCCAGCATTTT CASSRDPDTNQPQHF
NA TRBJ2-5 TRBV5-5 NA TGTGCCAGCAGCTTGGGTTTGGTAGAGACCCAGTACTTC CASSLGLVETQYF
NA TRBJ2-3 TRBV6-4 NA TGTGCCAGCAGTGAAGAGGGGGGGAGCACAGATACGCAGTATTTT CASSEEGGSTDTQYF
NA TRBJ1-1 TRBV18 NA TGTGCCAGCTCACCCGCGTTGACAGGTATCAACACTGAAGCTTTCTTT CASSPALTGINTEAFF
NA TRBJ1-2 TRBV5-6 NA TGTGCCAGCAGCTTGGCGGACAGTTTATTGCCTGGCTACACCTTC CASSLADSLLPGYTF
NA TRBJ2-5 TRBV5-8 TRBD1 TGTGCCAGCAGCTCGGGACAGGGGACTAAGGAGACCCAGTACTTC CASSSGQGTKETQYF
NA TRBJ2-5 TRBV5-1 TRBD1 TGCGCCAGCAGCAAGACAGGGATTCAAGAGACCCGGTACTTC CASSKTGIQETRYF
few TRBJ1-1 TRBV10-3 TRBD1 TGTGCCATCAGACGACAGGGGGCCGGCACTGAAGCTTTCTTT CAIRRQGAGTEAFF
NA TRBJ2-5 TRBV19 NA TGTGCCAGTAGTATAACAGGGTCCGTGAAGACCCAGTACTTC CASSITGSVKTQYF
few TRBJ2-1 TRBV29-1 TRBD2 TGCAGCGTTGACCAGCGGGGGGGCTCGGATGAGCAGTTCTTC CSVDQRGGSDEQFF
NA TRBJ1-2 TRBV7-8 TRBD1 TGTGCCAGCAGCCCACGGACAGGGGAATATGGCTACACCTTC CASSPRTGEYGYTF
medium-sized TRBJ2-7 TRBV19 NA TGTGCCAGTAGTAAGGCCCGGACGGACCTCGACTACGAGCAGTACTTC CASSKARTDLDYEQYF
NA TRBJ1-3 TRBV5-5 TRBD1 TGTGCCAGCAGCTCGACAGGGACGGACACCATATATTTT CASSSTGTDTIYF
few TRBJ2-7 TRBV6-5 TRBD1 TGTGCCAGCAGTTACGCGACAGGGATTGGATCCGAGCAGTACTTC CASSYATGIGSEQYF
once TRBJ2-1 TRBV5-1 TRBD1 TGCGCCAGCAGCACCATGACAGGGAACCACAATGAGCAGTTCTTC CASSTMTGNHNEQFF
NA TRBJ2-3 TRBV7-9 NA TGTGCCACTAAAGGGGAAGTGGCTAGCACAGATACGCAGTATTTT CATKGEVASTDTQYF
few TRBJ1-5 TRBV29-1 TRBD1 TGCAGCGTTGGCGAACCAGGGGGCGGTCAGCCCCAGCATTTT CSVGEPGGGQPQHF
NA TRBJ2-1 TRBV2 TRBD1 TGTGCCAGCAGTGGACAGGGGGCGCTTGAGCAGTTCTTC CASSGQGALEQFF
NA TRBJ2-3 TRBV6-5 NA TGTGCCAGCAGGACTAGTACAGATACGCAGTATTTT CASRTSTDTQYF
NA TRBJ2-2 TRBV7-9 NA TGTGCCAGCGTACTTGGGACCGGGGAGCTGTTTTTT CASVLGTGELFF
NA TRBJ2-1 TRBV10-1 TRBD1 TGCGCCAGCAGATCCGGACAGGGGAACGAGCAGTTCTTC CASRSGQGNEQFF
NA TRBJ1-3 TRBV11-1 NA TGTGCCAGCAGCCCACACCGACAGGTCTCTGGAAACACCATATATTTT CASSPHRQVSGNTIYF
once TRBJ2-7 TRBV6-1 NA TGTGCCAGCAGACGGACAGTCTCGGTTAGCGAGCAGTACTTC CASRRTVSVSEQYF
NA TRBJ1-4 TRBV4-1 NA TGCGCCAGCAGCCAATGGGCCCGGGGGGCTAATGAAAAACTGTTTTTT CASSQWARGANEKLFF
few TRBJ1-2 TRBV19 TRBD1 TGTGCCAGTAGTTGGGACAGCTATGGCTACACCTTC CASSWDSYGYTF
NA TRBJ2-7 TRBV7-2 NA TGTGCCAGCAGCTTCCCTCCCCCCTCTGCCGAGCAGTACTTC CASSFPPPSAEQYF
NA TRBJ2-7 TRBV6-5 TRBD2 TGTGCCAGCAGCAAACTAGCGGGGGGGTTCGAGCAGTACTTC CASSKLAGGFEQYF
NA TRBJ1-3 TRBV7-3 NA TGTGCCAGCAGCCCCCTCCAAGGAAACACCATATATTTT CASSPLQGNTIYF
few TRBJ2-1 TRBV5-1 TRBD2 TGCGCCAGCAGCTTGGGCGGGGGGAGCTCCTACAATGAGCAGTTCTTC CASSLGGGSSYNEQFF
NA TRBJ2-1 TRBV2 TRBD2 TGTGCCAGCACCTCTCTAGCGGGGACCAATGAGCAGTTCTTC CASTSLAGTNEQFF
NA TRBJ1-1 TRBV5-1 NA TGCGCCAGCAGCTTGATGCAGAACACTGAAGCTTTCTTT CASSLMQNTEAFF
NA TRBJ1-1 TRBV18 NA TGTGCCAGCTCAGGGATGTTTGGAGCTTTCTTT CASSGMFGAFF
few TRBJ1-5 TRBV5-1 TRBD1 TGCGCCAGCAGCTTGGGGACAGGGAGGGACGGTCAGCCCCAGCATTTT CASSLGTGRDGQPQHF
NA TRBJ1-5 TRBV18 TRBD1 TGTGCCAGCTCACCAGGACAGGGGGCGCGTAATCAGCCCCAGCATTTT CASSPGQGARNQPQHF
once TRBJ2-2 TRBV9 NA TGTGCCAGCAGCGTAGACTTGACCGGGGAGCTGTTTTTT CASSVDLTGELFF
NA TRBJ1-5 TRBV6-5 NA TGTGCCAGCAGTCAGACTCGCAATCAGCCCCAGCATTTT CASSQTRNQPQHF
NA TRBJ1-2 TRBV7-9 NA TGTGCCAGCAGCTTGGATGCTAACTATGGCTACACCTTC CASSLDANYGYTF